The 27 T cell receptor beta chains given below trace back to one sample, sequenced in a study of tumor-infiltrating lymphocytes in primary liver carcinoma. From 400 to 550 ng total RNA, TCR beta cDNA was generated with a primer in the constant region. Three-round nested multiplex PCR performed with slightly modified ARM-PCR produced the TCR beta libraries. Amplification in the first two PCR rounds was performed using TRBV1-TRBV30 forward primers and a C-beta reverse primer for approximately 10 cycles each. MiXCR was run by TCRdb on the multiplex PCR reads, yielding one entry per CDR3 protein. The data hold 44,000 or so distinct CDR3 sequences, with less than 75% observed a single time. For each extraction, RNA and DNA were obtained together from approximately 20-30 mg of unsorted bulk tissue. The sequenced sample consisted of liver tumor tissue from sampling region 5. The sample's subset: tumor region T5, tumor centre. The receptors come from a man between 40 and 49 years old with primary liver carcinoma and hepatitis B virus infection.

The chain uses TRBV6-6 and TRBJ1-2; D is uncertain. With 8 bases removed from V and 0 bases from J, the gap between germline ends came to 16 bases. Germline V CDR1 and CDR2: MNHNY, SVGAGI (reference sequence). The CDR3 consists of 15 residues. The CDR3 region is CASASSSAANYGYTF. DNA for the CDR3: TGTGCCAGCGCATCCTCGAGTGCAGCTAACTATGGCTACACCTTC.

Comments on this clonotype: At one of its ends the junction is not consistent with the germline gene, which may arise from a read error. The V call is TRBV7-9, the J call TRBJ1-5; no definite D call. The CDR3 has 13 residues. The germline V gene has CDR1 SEHNR and CDR2 FQNEAQ (reference sequence). CDR3 coding DNA: TGTGTCAGCAGCAACATGGAGATCCAGCCCCAGCAATTT. This encodes CVSSNMEIQPQQF.

Details on this clonotype: Mismatch with germline at one junction end may stem from a read error. The rearrangement uses TRBV11-2 and TRBJ2-7; D gene uncertain. CDR3 length equals 14 residues. The germline V gene encodes CDR1 SGHAT and CDR2 FQNNGV. CDR3 amino acids: CSSSLTDTAYEQHF. The CDR3 coding sequence is TGCTCCAGCAGCTTAACTGACACTGCCTACGAGCAGCACTTC.

This clonotype was counted between two and nine times. The junction and the germline gene differ at one end; a read error may be behind it. The gene calls are TRBV12-3 or TRBV12-4 and TRBJ1-2; no clear D. This CDR3 is 12 amino acids long. In nucleotides, the CDR3 is TGTGCCATCAGTTCTGAGAACTATGGCTACACCTTC. This codes for CAISSENYGYTF.

In its sample, this clonotype was seen many times. The chain carries TRBV24-1 and TRBJ2-3, with 7 bases lining up with TRBD2. This CDR3 region has 15 residues. Germline loops: CDR1 KGHDR, CDR2 SFDVKD. The junction had 2 bases not matched to a gene; V was cut back by 0 bases and J by 3 bases. CDR3 sequence: CATSDLGLETDTQYF. CDR3 sequence (DNA): TGTGCCACCAGTGATTTGGGACTAGAAACAGATACGCAGTATTTT.

Many counts were recorded for this clonotype. The rearrangement links TRBV7-9 to TRBJ2-7; the D gene is possibly TRBD1 (6 bases). Germline assignment: CDR1 SEHNR and CDR2 FQNEAQ (reference sequence). This CDR3 spans 14 amino acids. V was pared by 5 bases and J by 3 bases, with 14 bases between. As DNA, the CDR3 is TGTGCCAGCAGCAAATCACAGGGTGGCTACGAGCAGTACTTC. The encoded protein is CASSKSQGGYEQYF.

This clonotype appeared a single time. This chain joins TRBV2 and TRBJ2-7, with TRBD1 matching 12 bases. With 7 bases clipped from V and 8 bases from J, the junction kept 6 bases outside the gene matches. Germline V gives CDR1 SNHLY, CDR2 FYNNEI. This CDR3 comprises 13 residues. The CDR3 DNA is TGTGCCAGCACCCAGGGGACAGGGGGCCAGCAGTACTTC. This sequence encodes CASTQGTGGQQYF.

Points on this clonotype: The junction departs from germline at one end; a sequencing error may be responsible. The rearrangement links TRBV2 to TRBJ2-3, with D unclear. The CDR3 consists of 12 residues. The germline gives CDR1 SNHLY, CDR2 FYNNEI. The CDR3 sequence is CASRGSTDAQYF. The CDR3, as DNA: TGTGCCAGCCGCGGAAGTACAGATGCGCAGTATTTT.

The rearrangement joins TRBV20-1 to TRBJ1-5; D unresolved. Germline loops: CDR1 DFQATT, CDR2 SNEGSKA (reference sequence). The CDR3 totals 15 residues. V lost 0 bases and J 0 bases, leaving 9 bases between the germline ends. The CDR3: CSARDPRYSNQPQHF. The CDR3 nucleotides read TGCAGTGCTAGAGATCCCCGATATAGCAATCAGCCCCAGCATTTT.

A few counts support this clonotype. The CDR3 nucleotides read TGTGCCACCAGCAGAGCCCTAGCGGGAGTTGAGACCCAGTACTTC. Amino acids: CATSRALAGVETQYF. V gene TRBV15 combines with J gene TRBJ2-5, with TRBD2 identical over 10 bases. This CDR3 comprises 15 residues. CDR1 LNHNV and CDR2 YYDKDF come from the germline V gene (reference sequence). The V segment lost 1 base and the J segment 5 bases; nucleotides outside the gene matches: 4. Complete variable domain (other parts from reference TRBV15 and TRBJ2-5): DAMVIQNPRYQVTQFGKPVTLSCSQTLNHNVMYWYQQKSSQAPKLLFHYYDKDFNNEADTPDNFQSRRPNTSFCFLDIRSPGLGDTAMYLCATSRALAGVETQYFGPGTRLLVL.

As for this clonotype: Germline is not matched at one junction end, which may reflect a read error. This sequence joins TRBV4-1 and TRBJ2-7, with D perhaps matching TRBD2 (5 bases). CDR1 and CDR2 (germline): MGHRA, YSYEKL. The CDR3 runs to 14 residues. The CDR3 sequence is CASSQDQLVEAQYF. CDR3 nucleotides: TGCGCCAGCAGCCAAGATCAACTAGTGGAAGCGCAGTATTTC.

This clonotype occurred a few times. The chain uses TRBV20-1 and TRBJ2-1, with D possibly matching TRBD2 (6 bases). The length of the CDR3 is 13 residues. CDR1 and CDR2 from the germline V gene are DFQATT and SNEGSKA (reference sequence). The CDR3 DNA follows: TGCAGGGTAGGCCTAGCGACCTACAATGAGCAGTTCTTC. This encodes CRVGLATYNEQFF.

This clonotype was recorded many times. The chain has TRBV5-6 and TRBJ2-7; 9 bases are shared with TRBD2. The trim removed 6 bases at V and 3 bases at J, leaving 4 bases unmatched. Looked up from germline, CDR1 is SGHDT and CDR2 is YYEEEE. CDR3 length: 13 residues. The CDR3 region has the DNA TGTGCCAGCAACCTAGCGGGACTCTACGAGCAGTACTTC. Its protein product is CASNLAGLYEQYF.

This clonotype has at least ten counts. This chain uses TRBV30 with TRBJ2-3; no definite D call. The CDR3 has 13 residues. V gave up 0 bases and J gave up 2 bases, with 6 bases separating them. Germline V gene data show CDR1 as GTSNPN and CDR2 as SVGIG (reference sequence). CDR3 sequence: CAWSVLATDTQYF. DNA for the CDR3: TGTGCCTGGAGTGTTTTAGCCACAGATACGCAGTATTTT.

V and J are TRBV6-2 or TRBV6-3 and TRBJ2-5; the D is unclear. The CDR3 loop spans 13 amino acids. The germline V gene encodes CDR1 MNHEY and CDR2 SVGEGT. V lost 2 bases to trimming and J lost 11 bases, with 15 bases between them. The CDR3 nucleotides are TGTGCCAGCAGTTACGACGCCCAAGAGATTCAGTACTTC. Its protein product is CASSYDAQEIQYF.

The CDR3 DNA reads TGTGCCAGTACCATAGGGGGGGTGGTTCAGCCCCAGCATTTT. Its protein is CASTIGGVVQPQHF. The chain uses TRBV19 and TRBJ1-5, with D tentatively TRBD1 (6 bases). CDR3 length: 14 residues. The V gene's germline CDR1 is LNHDA and CDR2 SQIVND (reference sequence). Trimming removed 7 bases at V and 6 bases at J, with 16 bases between. The complete variable domain, with remaining parts taken from reference TRBV19 and TRBJ1-5, reads DGGITQSPKYLFRKEGQNVTLSCEQNLNHDAMYWYRQDPGQGLRLIYYSQIVNDFQKGDIAEGYSVSREKKESFPLTVTSAQKNPTAFYLCASTIGGVVQPQHFGDGTRLSIL.

This clonotype showed up just once. At one end, the junction sequence differs from germline, possibly due to a read error. The rearrangement uses TRBV5-6 and TRBJ2-2, with 8 bases aligning to TRBD1. The germline V gene encodes CDR1 SGHDT and CDR2 YYEEEE. The CDR3 is 16 residues long. The CDR3 is CAISLDRVLFTGELFF. DNA of the CDR3: TGTGCCATCAGCTTGGACAGGGTGCTGTTCACCGGGGAGCTGTTTTTT.

Regarding this clonotype: One junction end does not reproduce the germline sequence, and a read error may be involved. This rearrangement joins TRBV6-1 to TRBJ1-3; 7 nucleotides align to TRBD1. From germline, CDR1 is MNHNS and CDR2 SASEGT. This CDR3 comprises 17 residues. DNA of the CDR3: TGTGCCTGCAGTGGAGTGGGACAGAGTCACTCTGGAAACACCATATATTTT. This encodes CACSGVGQSHSGNTIYF.

The gene calls are TRBV6-2 or TRBV6-3 and TRBJ1-5; D possibly corresponds to TRBD1 (5 bases). Near its end, the DNA agrees better with TRBJ2-3, so the J call may be wrong. Per the germline V gene, CDR1 is MNHEY and CDR2 is SVGEGT. The CDR3 totals 13 residues. The CDR3 DNA sequence: TGTGCCAGCAGCCAGGGTCGGAATCAGCCCCAGTATTTT. Amino acids: CASSQGRNQPQYF.

Worth noting for this clonotype: The germline gene is not matched at one end of the junction; a read error may be the cause. This rearrangement joins TRBV11-2 to TRBJ2-3; D unclear. This CDR3 has 14 amino acids. CDR1 SGHAT and CDR2 FQNNGV come from the germline V gene. CDR3 bases: TGTACCAGCAGCTCGGAGAGAGGCACAGATACGCAGTATTTT. Its protein is CTSSSERGTDTQYF.

The sample holds many counts of this clonotype. V and J are TRBV6-1 and TRBJ2-3; 10 bases agree with TRBD1. Germline-derived CDR1 and CDR2 are MNHNS and SASEGT. The CDR3 is made up of 14 amino acids. The V gene end was trimmed by 4 bases and the J gene end by 4 bases; junction bases not matched to a gene: 2. The CDR3 region has the DNA TGTGCCAGCAGTGTGACAGGGGGCCCAGATACGCAGTATTTT. This sequence encodes CASSVTGGPDTQYF.

This clonotype qualifies as medium-sized (0.01 to 0.1%). The chain employs TRBV12-3 or TRBV12-4 and TRBJ2-7; maybe TRBD2 (6 bases). The V end lost 6 bases, the J end lost 7 bases, and 16 bases lay between the germline ends. The CDR3 runs to 13 residues. The CDR3 DNA reads TGTGCCAGCAGGCCCACGGGGGAGCAAGAGCAGTACTTC. Translated: CASRPTGEQEQYF.

The V gene is TRBV29-1, the J gene TRBJ2-5; the D gene is possibly TRBD2 (6 bases). With 3 bases removed from V and 14 bases from J, the gap between germline ends came to 22 bases. CDR1 and CDR2 from the germline V gene are SQVTM and ANQGSEA. The CDR3 runs 13 residues. Here the CDR3 reads CSVDTGDGETYYF. DNA of the CDR3: TGCAGCGTTGACACGGGGGATGGAGAGACCTACTACTTC.

The chain has TRBV30 and TRBJ2-5, with a possible D match to TRBD2 (7 bases). Germline values: CDR1 GTSNPN, CDR2 SVGIG (reference sequence). This CDR3 contains 15 residues. Trimming stripped 7 bases from V and 4 bases from J, with 22 bases between. The chain's CDR3 is CASNPSGTFGETQYF. CDR3 nucleotides: TGTGCCTCGAACCCAAGCGGGACATTCGGAGAGACCCAGTACTTC.

As concerns this clonotype: The junction departs from germline at one end; a sequencing error may be responsible. The chain employs TRBV11-2 and TRBJ1-1, with D possibly matching TRBD1 (5 bases). Germline CDR1 reads SGHAT; CDR2 reads FQNNGV. The CDR3 contains 16 residues. CDR3 in amino acids: CANSPLPDTMNTEAYF. Here the CDR3 DNA reads TGTGCCAACAGCCCTCTACCGGACACCATGAACACTGAAGCTTACTTT. The entire variable domain, with the rest obtained from reference TRBV11-2 and TRBJ1-1, is as follows: EAGVAQSPRYKIIEKRQSVAFWCNPISGHATLYWYQQILGQGPKLLIQFQNNGVVDDSQLPKDRFSAERLKGVDSTLKIQPAKLEDSAVYLCANSPLPDTMNTEAYFGQGTRLTVV.

This clonotype was seen more than once but under ten times. The chain links TRBV7-3 to TRBJ2-1; TRBD2 matches 10 bases. Looked up from germline, CDR1 is SGHTA and CDR2 is FQGTGA. CDR3 length: 17 amino acids. V shed 5 bases, J shed 7 bases, and the junction held 14 bases outside the gene matches. CDR3 DNA sequence: TGTGCCAGCAGCATGTCGAACAGCGGGAGGGTTATGAATGAGCAGTTCTTC. It translates to CASSMSNSGRVMNEQFF.

In this sample, this clonotype turned up many times. This sequence joins TRBV12-3 or TRBV12-4 and TRBJ1-5; perhaps TRBD1 as D (5 bases). V was trimmed by 2 bases and J by 0 bases, leaving 8 bases between them. The CDR3 consists of 15 residues. CDR3 protein: CASSLWDGSNQPQHF. The DNA of the CDR3 is TGTGCCAGCAGTTTATGGGACGGTAGCAATCAGCCCCAGCATTTT.